The source of this TCR beta chain is a study of T cell repertoires in cytomegalovirus infection. This CDR3 spans 14 amino acids. V was pared by 0 bases and J by 4 bases, with 9 bases between. CDR1 is SGHTA, CDR2 FQGNSA, per germline. TCRdb re-derived calls from the reads in MiXCR, one entry per CDR3 protein. The sample has a few hundred thousand distinct CDR3 sequences; about a sixth are singletons. In its sample, this clonotype was seen many times. Sequencing used PBMCs. This rearrangement joins TRBV7-2 to TRBJ2-5; D is unclear. This receptor was identified in a human donor in good health (CMV status not recorded). Some clones in this sample may be carry-over from other donors' samples. The CDR3 DNA reads TGTGCCAGCAGCTTAGCGAGGACGGTAGAGACCCAGTACTTC. Protein sequence: CASSLARTVETQYF.